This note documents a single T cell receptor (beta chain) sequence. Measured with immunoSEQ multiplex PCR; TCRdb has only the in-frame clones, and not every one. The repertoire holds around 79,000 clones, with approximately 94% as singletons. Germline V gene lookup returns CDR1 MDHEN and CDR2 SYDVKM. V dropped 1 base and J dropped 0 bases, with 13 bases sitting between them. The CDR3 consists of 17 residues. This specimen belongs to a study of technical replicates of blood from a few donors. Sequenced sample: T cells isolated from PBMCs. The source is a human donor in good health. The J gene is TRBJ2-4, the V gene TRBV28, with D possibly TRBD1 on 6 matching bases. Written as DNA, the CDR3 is TGTGCCAGCAGTTTATTAGGGGGAGAGTTAGCCAAAAACATTCAGTACTTC. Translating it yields CASSLLGGELAKNIQYF.